The clone carrying this T cell receptor beta chain has a count of ten or more. What it binds is not known. Barcoded TCR alpha and TCR beta cDNA libraries with UMIs came from 5'RACE using constant-segment primers. TCRdb reprocessed the 5' RACE reads with MiXCR, giving one entry per CDR3 protein. The profile shows around 200,000 distinct CDR3 sequences, over 7.5% of them singletons. The data are from a study of T-cell memory formation after mild COVID-19. Across the whole study: TCR clusters largely stayed donor specific.

Study-wide results and limits: The main location of contracting CD4+ clones was CM and EM, and that of contracting CD8+ clones was EMRA.

V was trimmed by 4 bases and J by 1 base, leaving 14 bases between them. The CDR3 spans 16 residues. Per germline, CDR1 SEHNR and CDR2 FQNEAQ (reference sequence). This clonotype originated in a man aged 18 to 30 who had mild COVID-19 (a few samples of this study predate the infection). Cell type and time point are not known. The chain employs TRBV7-9 and TRBJ2-4, with D possibly being TRBD1 or TRBD2 (5 bases each). Input material: PBMCs or a T cell subset sorted from them (not recorded which). This CDR3 is CASSSYEGSAKNIQYF. As DNA, the CDR3 is TGTGCCAGCAGCTCCTACGAGGGGAGTGCCAAAAACATTCAGTACTTC.